One sample yielded the 18 T cell receptor beta chains listed below, sequenced in a study of T cell responses to AZD1222 COVID-19 vaccine. TCRdb keeps only in-frame clones here, not all; method: immunoSEQ multiplex PCR. The sample carries about 100,000 clones, 85% to 95% recorded once. The specimen was peripheral blood, collected on day 0 of AZD1222 vaccination. All receptors come from an adult in good health.

The chain combines TRBV3-1 (or the pseudogene TRBV3-2) with TRBJ1-1, with 8 bases fitting TRBD1. V gave up 0 bases and J gave up 7 bases; unmatched junction bases: 4. The CDR3 totals 14 residues. CDR1 and CDR2 (germline): LGHDT, YNNKEL (reference sequence). The CDR3 region has the DNA TGTGCCAGCAGCCAAGATTGGACAGGGCGTGAAGCTTTCTTT. It translates to CASSQDWTGREAFF.

The V and J genes are TRBV20-1 and TRBJ2-7, with D unresolved. Germline V gene lookup returns CDR1 DFQATT and CDR2 SNEGSKA (reference sequence). Between the trimmed V and J ends, which lost 3 bases and 6 bases, there was a span of 15 bases. The CDR3 totals 13 residues. CDR3 residues: CSASPSHPLEQYF. In nucleotides, the CDR3 is TGCAGTGCTAGTCCGTCTCATCCTCTCGAGCAGTACTTC.

The chain carries TRBV28 and TRBJ2-7; 10 bases fit TRBD1. The germline gives CDR1 MDHEN, CDR2 SYDVKM. The CDR3 is 15 residues long. With 2 bases clipped from V and 3 bases from J, the junction kept 4 bases outside the gene matches. CDR3 protein: CASSLGGQGNYEQYF. Here the CDR3 DNA reads TGTGCCAGCAGTTTAGGGGGACAGGGGAACTACGAGCAGTACTTC. The full variable domain, its missing parts supplied by reference TRBV28 and TRBJ2-7, is DVKVTQSSRYLVKRTGEKVFLECVQDMDHENMFWYRQDPGLGLRLIYFSYDVKMKEKGDIPEGYSVSREKKERFSLILESASTNQTSMYLCASSLGGQGNYEQYFGPGTRLTVT.

The rearrangement uses TRBV20-1 and TRBJ2-1, with TRBD2 identical over 7 bases. After removal of 3 bases from V and 2 bases from J, the junction contained 7 bases not matched to a gene. The CDR3 has 15 amino acids. Germline V CDR1 and CDR2: DFQATT, SNEGSKA (reference sequence). The CDR3 DNA reads TGCAGTGCTAGTTCCGGGGGAGGGCCCTACAATGAGCAGTTCTTC. It yields the protein CSASSGGGPYNEQFF.

The chain has TRBV5-1 and TRBJ2-1; D remains unclear. The germline V and J ends were trimmed by 5 bases and 6 bases, with 9 bases remaining between them. This CDR3 is built from 12 residues. Germline CDR1 reads SGHRS; CDR2 reads YFSETQ. The CDR3 bases are TGCGCCAGCAGTGAGCTGGGCAATGAGCAGTTCTTC. It translates to CASSELGNEQFF.

The V gene is TRBV5-1, the J gene TRBJ1-1; D gene ambiguous. V was shortened by 5 bases and J by 0 bases, with 8 bases between the two germline ends. CDR3 length equals 13 residues. Germline V gene lookup returns CDR1 SGHRS and CDR2 YFSETQ. CDR3 amino acids: CASSRSMNTEAFF. The CDR3 DNA follows: TGCGCCAGCAGTAGAAGCATGAACACTGAAGCTTTCTTT.

This clone appeared once. The CDR3 region has the DNA TGTGCCAGCAGCTTGGCAGGGATCAACAATGAGCAGTTCTTC. Amino acids: CASSLAGINNEQFF. The rearrangement links TRBV7-3 to TRBJ2-1, with D maybe TRBD1 (5 bases). This CDR3 comprises 14 residues. Trimming left V 3 bases short and J 5 bases short, with 11 bases between. Germline lookup yields CDR1 SGHTA and CDR2 FQGTGA.

The chain uses TRBV10-3 and TRBJ1-1; D may be TRBD1 (5 bases). This CDR3 spans 12 amino acids. V dropped 7 bases and J dropped 5 bases, with 11 bases sitting between them. The germline V gene has CDR1 ENHRY and CDR2 SYGVKD. The CDR3 region is CAINQGSTEAFF. CDR3 DNA: TGTGCCATCAACCAGGGTTCGACTGAAGCTTTCTTT.

The rearrangement uses TRBV29-1 and TRBJ2-7; 7 bases match TRBD1. The trim removed 4 bases at V and 4 bases at J, leaving 7 bases unmatched. Germline loops: CDR1 SQVTM, CDR2 ANQGSEA. This CDR3 region has 13 residues. CDR3 coding DNA: TGCAGCGTTGCCCCCGACAGGGAGTACGAGCAGTACTTC. It translates to CSVAPDREYEQYF.

J is TRBJ1-2 and V is TRBV10-3; TRBD1 matches 7 bases. This CDR3 contains 14 residues. Germline CDR1 reads ENHRY; CDR2 reads SYGVKD. V was pared by 4 bases and J by 2 bases, with 4 bases of the junction left unmatched. In DNA, the CDR3 is TGTGCCATCAGTGCCTCGGACAGGAACTATGGCTACACCTTC. Residues: CAISASDRNYGYTF.

The chain is built from TRBV4-3 and TRBJ1-2; the D is unclear. The length of the CDR3 is 15 residues. Germline lookup yields CDR1 LGHNA and CDR2 YSLEER. The V end lost 0 bases, the J end lost 4 bases, and 12 bases lay between the germline ends. CDR3 sequence reads: CASSQDAAAPYGYTF. For the CDR3, the DNA is TGCGCCAGCAGCCAAGATGCGGCGGCGCCCTATGGCTACACCTTC.

The chain joins TRBV7-2 to TRBJ2-5; D may be TRBD1 (6 bases). The V and J ends lost 0 bases and 2 bases respectively, with 7 bases between them. Germline V gives CDR1 SGHTA, CDR2 FQGNSA. CDR3 length: 14 residues. For the CDR3, the DNA is TGTGCCAGCAGCTTAGCAGGGGGACAAGAGACCCAGTACTTC. Translating gives CASSLAGGQETQYF.

V and J are TRBV19 and TRBJ1-1, with TRBD1 matching 10 bases. This CDR3 region has 17 residues. Germline CDR1 reads LNHDA; CDR2 reads SQIVND (reference sequence). V lost 7 bases, J lost 0 bases, and 11 bases stayed unmatched. CDR3 nucleotide sequence: TGTGCCAGTACCTCCTTCGACAGGGGGCAGATGAACACTGAAGCTTTCTTT. Its protein is CASTSFDRGQMNTEAFF.

The chain has TRBV6-1 and TRBJ2-7, with a weak D call TRBD1 (5 bases). V was shortened by 1 base and J by 3 bases, with 13 bases between the two germline ends. The V gene's germline CDR1 is MNHNS and CDR2 SASEGT. There are 15 residues in the CDR3. This CDR3 reads CASSEGQGPSYEQYF. The CDR3 nucleotides are TGTGCCAGCAGTGAAGGGCAGGGTCCGAGCTACGAGCAGTACTTC.

This clone was observed once. This chain uses TRBV18 with TRBJ2-3, with 14 bases lining up with TRBD2. J lost 5 bases, V lost 4 bases, and 8 bases had no gene match. Germline V lookup: CDR1 KGHSH, CDR2 LQKENI. CDR3 length equals 17 residues. The CDR3 DNA reads as TGTGCCAGCTCACGCCTGGGACTAGCGGGAGTAGGAGATACGCAGTATTTT. Protein sequence: CASSRLGLAGVGDTQYF. The full variable domain, its missing parts supplied by reference TRBV18 and TRBJ2-3, is NAGVMQNPRHLVRRRGQEARLRCSPMKGHSHVYWYRQLPEEGLKFMVYLQKENIIDESGMPKERFSAEFPKEGPSILRIQQVVRGDSAAYFCASSRLGLAGVGDTQYFGPGTRLTVL.

This chain uses TRBV19 with TRBJ1-2, with TRBD1 as a possible D gene (6 bases). V lost 3 bases, J lost 7 bases, and 18 bases lay in between. This CDR3 comprises 15 residues. Germline CDR1 reads LNHDA; CDR2 reads SQIVND (reference sequence). CDR3 in DNA: TGTGCCAGTAGTATGGGGGCAGGGTCGATCCGTGGCTACACCTTC. It codes for CASSMGAGSIRGYTF.

The chain employs TRBV29-1 and TRBJ1-2; D unresolved. The CDR3 has 11 residues. With 6 bases removed from V and 3 bases from J, the gap between germline ends came to 8 bases. CDR1 is SQVTM, CDR2 ANQGSEA, per germline. The CDR3 sequence is CSVRPDYGYTF. CDR3 nucleotides: TGCAGCGTAAGACCCGACTATGGCTACACCTTC. The whole variable domain, filled in from reference TRBV29-1 and TRBJ1-2, reads SAVISQKPSRDICQRGTSLTIQCQVDSQVTMMFWYRQQPGQSLTLIATANQGSEATYESGFVIDKFPISRPNLTFSTLTVSNMSPEDSSIYLCSVRPDYGYTFGSGTRLTVV.

The chain joins TRBV2 to TRBJ2-7, with TRBD1 matching 8 bases. The V gene's germline CDR1 is SNHLY and CDR2 FYNNEI. The trim removed 4 bases at V and 1 base at J, leaving 3 bases unmatched. This CDR3 is 14 amino acids long. The CDR3 nucleotides are TGTGCCAGCAGTGGCGGGACAGGATCCTACGAGCAGTACTTC. It codes for CASSGGTGSYEQYF.